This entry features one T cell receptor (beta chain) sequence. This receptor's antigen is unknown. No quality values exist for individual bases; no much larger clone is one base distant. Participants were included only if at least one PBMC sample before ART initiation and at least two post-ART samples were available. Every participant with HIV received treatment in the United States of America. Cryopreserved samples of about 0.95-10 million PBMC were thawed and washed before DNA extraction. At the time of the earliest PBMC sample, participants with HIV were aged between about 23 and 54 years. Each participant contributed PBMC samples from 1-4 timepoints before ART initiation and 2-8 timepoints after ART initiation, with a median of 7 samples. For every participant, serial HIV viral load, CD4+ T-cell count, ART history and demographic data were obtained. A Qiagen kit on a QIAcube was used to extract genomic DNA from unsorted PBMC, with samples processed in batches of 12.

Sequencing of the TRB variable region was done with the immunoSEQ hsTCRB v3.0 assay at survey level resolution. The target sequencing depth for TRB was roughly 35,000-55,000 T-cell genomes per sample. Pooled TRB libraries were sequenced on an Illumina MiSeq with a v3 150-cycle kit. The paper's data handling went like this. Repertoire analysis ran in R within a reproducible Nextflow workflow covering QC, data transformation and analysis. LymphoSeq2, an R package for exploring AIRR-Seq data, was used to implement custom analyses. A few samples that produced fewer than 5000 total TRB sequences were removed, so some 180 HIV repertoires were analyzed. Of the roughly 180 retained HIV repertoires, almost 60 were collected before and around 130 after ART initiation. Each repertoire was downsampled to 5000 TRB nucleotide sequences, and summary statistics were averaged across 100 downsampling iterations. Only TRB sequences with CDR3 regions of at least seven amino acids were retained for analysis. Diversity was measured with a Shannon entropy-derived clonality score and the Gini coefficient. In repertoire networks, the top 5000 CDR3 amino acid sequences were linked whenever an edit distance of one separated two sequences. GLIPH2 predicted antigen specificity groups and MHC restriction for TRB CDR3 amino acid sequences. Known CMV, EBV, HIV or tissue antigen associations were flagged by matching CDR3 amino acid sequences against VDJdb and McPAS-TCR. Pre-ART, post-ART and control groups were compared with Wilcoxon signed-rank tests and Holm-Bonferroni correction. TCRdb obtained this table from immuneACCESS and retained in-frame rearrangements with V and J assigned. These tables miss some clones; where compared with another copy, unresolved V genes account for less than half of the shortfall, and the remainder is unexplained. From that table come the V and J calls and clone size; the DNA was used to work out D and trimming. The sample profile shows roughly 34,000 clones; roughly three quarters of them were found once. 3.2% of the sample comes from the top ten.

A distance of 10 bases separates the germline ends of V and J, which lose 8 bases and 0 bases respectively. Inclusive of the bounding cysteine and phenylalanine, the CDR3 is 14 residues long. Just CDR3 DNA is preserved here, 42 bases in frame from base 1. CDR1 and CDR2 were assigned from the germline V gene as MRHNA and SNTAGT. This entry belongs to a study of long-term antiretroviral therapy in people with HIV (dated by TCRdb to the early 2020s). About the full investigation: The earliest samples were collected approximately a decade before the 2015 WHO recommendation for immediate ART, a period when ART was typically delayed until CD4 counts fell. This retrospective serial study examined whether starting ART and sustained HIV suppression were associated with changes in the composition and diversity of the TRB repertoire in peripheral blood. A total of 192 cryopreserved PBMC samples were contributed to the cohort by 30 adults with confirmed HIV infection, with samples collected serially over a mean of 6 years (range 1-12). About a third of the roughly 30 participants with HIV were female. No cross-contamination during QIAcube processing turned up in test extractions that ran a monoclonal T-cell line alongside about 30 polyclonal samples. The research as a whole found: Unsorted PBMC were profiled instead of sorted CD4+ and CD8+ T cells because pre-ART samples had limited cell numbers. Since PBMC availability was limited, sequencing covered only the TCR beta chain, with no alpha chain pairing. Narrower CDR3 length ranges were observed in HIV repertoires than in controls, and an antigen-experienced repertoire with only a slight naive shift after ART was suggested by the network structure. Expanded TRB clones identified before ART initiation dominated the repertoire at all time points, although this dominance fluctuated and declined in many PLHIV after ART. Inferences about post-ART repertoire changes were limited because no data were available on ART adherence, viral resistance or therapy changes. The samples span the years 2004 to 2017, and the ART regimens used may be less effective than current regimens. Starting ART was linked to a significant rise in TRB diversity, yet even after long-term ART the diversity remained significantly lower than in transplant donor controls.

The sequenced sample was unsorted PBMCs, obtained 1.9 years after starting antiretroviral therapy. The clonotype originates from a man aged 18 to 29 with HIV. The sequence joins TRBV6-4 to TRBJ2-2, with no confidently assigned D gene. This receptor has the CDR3 CASRRESNTGELFF. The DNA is TGTGCCAGCCGACGCGAGTCGAACACCGGGGAGCTGTTTTTT.